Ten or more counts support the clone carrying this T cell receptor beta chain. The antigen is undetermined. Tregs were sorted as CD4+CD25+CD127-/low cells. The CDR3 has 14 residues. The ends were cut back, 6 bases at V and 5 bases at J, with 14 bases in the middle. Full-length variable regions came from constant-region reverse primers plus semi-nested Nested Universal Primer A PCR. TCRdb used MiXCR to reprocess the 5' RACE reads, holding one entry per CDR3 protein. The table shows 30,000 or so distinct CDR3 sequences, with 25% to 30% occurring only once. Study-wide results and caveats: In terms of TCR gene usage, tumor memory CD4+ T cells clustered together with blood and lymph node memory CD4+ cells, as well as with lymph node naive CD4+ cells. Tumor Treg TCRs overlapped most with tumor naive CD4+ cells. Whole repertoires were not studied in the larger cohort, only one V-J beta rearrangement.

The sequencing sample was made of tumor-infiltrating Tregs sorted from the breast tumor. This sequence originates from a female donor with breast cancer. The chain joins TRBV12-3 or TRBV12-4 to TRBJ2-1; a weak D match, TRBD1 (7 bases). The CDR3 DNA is TGTGCCAGCAGCCCCAGGGGGGAAAACAATGAGCAGTTCTTC. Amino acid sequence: CASSPRGENNEQFF.